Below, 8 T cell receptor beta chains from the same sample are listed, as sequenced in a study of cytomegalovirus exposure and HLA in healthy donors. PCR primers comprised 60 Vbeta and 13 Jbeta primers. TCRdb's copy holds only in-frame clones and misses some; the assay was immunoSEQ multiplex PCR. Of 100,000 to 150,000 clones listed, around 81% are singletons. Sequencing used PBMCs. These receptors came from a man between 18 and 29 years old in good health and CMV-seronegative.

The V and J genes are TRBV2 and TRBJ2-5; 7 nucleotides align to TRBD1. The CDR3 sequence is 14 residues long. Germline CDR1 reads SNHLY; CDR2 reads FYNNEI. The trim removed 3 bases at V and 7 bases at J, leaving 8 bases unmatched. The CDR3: CASSDGDRLGTQYF. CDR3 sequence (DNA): TGTGCCAGCAGTGATGGGGACAGACTGGGGACCCAGTACTTC.

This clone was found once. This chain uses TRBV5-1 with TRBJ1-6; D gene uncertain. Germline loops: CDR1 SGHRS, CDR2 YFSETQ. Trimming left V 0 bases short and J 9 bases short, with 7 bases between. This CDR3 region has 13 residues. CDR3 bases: TGCGCCAGCAGCTTGGCATCGGGTTCACCCCTCCACTTT. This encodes CASSLASGSPLHF.

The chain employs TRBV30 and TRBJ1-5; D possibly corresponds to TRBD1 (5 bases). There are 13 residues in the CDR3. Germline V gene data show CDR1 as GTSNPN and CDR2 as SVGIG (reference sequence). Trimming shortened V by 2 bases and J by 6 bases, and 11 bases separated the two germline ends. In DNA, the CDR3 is TGTGCCTGGAGTTTGGACGGGGGTCAGCCCCAGCATTTT. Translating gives CAWSLDGGQPQHF.

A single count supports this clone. The DNA of the CDR3 is TGCGCCAGCAGTGAGGGAGATGAAAAACTGTTTTTT. This translates into CASSEGDEKLFF. The chain is built from TRBV10-1 and TRBJ1-4; D uncertain. The V end was cut by 2 bases, the J end by 6 bases, with 4 bases between. In germline, CDR1 is WNHNN, CDR2 SYGVQD (reference sequence). The CDR3 has 12 residues.

The CDR3 region is CASSLSLGYYEQYF. CDR3 sequence (DNA): TGTGCCAGCAGCTTGTCACTGGGCTACTACGAGCAGTACTTC. This rearrangement joins TRBV5-4 to TRBJ2-7; D is unresolved. Germline loops: CDR1 SGHNT, CDR2 YYREEE (reference sequence). V was clipped by 1 base and J by 3 bases, with 11 bases between them. This CDR3 has 14 residues. Supplemented by reference TRBV5-4 and TRBJ2-7, the full variable domain reads ETGVTQSPTHLIKTRGQQVTLRCSSQSGHNTVSWYQQALGQGPQFIFQYYREEENGRGNFPPRFSGLQFPNYSSELNVNALELDDSALYLCASSLSLGYYEQYFGPGTRLTVT.

This CDR3 reads CASSLNGWNTEAFF. DNA for the CDR3: TGTGCCAGCAGCTTAAACGGTTGGAACACTGAAGCTTTCTTT. The chain combines TRBV7-9 with TRBJ1-1; D gene ambiguous. V was cut by 2 bases and J by 1 base, with 8 bases left in between. Germline values: CDR1 SEHNR, CDR2 FQNEAQ (reference sequence). The CDR3 totals 14 residues.

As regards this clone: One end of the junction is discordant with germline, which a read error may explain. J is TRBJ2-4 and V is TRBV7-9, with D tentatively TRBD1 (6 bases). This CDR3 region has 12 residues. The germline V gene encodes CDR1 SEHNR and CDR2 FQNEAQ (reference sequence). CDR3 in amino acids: CASSLEQGAHNF. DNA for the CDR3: TGTGCCAGCAGCTTGGAACAGGGTGCCCACAATTTC.

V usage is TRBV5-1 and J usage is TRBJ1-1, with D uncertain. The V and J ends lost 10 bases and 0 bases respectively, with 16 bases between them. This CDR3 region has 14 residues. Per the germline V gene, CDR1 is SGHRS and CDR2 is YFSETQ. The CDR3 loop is CAPRRRELNTEAFF. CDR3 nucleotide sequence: TGCGCCCCCAGACGACGGGAGTTGAACACTGAAGCTTTCTTT.